This is a list of T cell receptor beta chains from one sample in a study of blood T cell repertoires in COVID-19. Clones were read by immunoSEQ multiplex PCR, and TCRdb kept only the in-frame ones, dropping some. This table has under 200,000 clones, 86% appearing once. The sample taken for sequencing was peripheral blood. All receptors derive from a woman in her sixties with COVID-19, enrolled during active disease. Each CDR3 is given with its conserved first and last residue. Each record gives: D gene, V gene, J gene, clone size, CDR3 protein, CDR3 DNA. A D gene is named only where the DNA matches it firmly. A row's size may be missing; if present it is once, few, many or a size class.

d_gene: -
v_gene: TRBV9
j_gene: TRBJ2-2
abundance: -
CDR3aa: CASSVADSAGELFF
CDR3nt: TGTGCCAGCAGCGTTGCCGACTCGGCCGGGGAGCTGTTTTTT

d_gene: -
v_gene: TRBV16
j_gene: TRBJ1-2
abundance: -
CDR3aa: CASSQSNPRGYTF
CDR3nt: TGTGCCAGCAGCCAAAGTAACCCACGGGGCTACACCTTC

d_gene: TRBD2
v_gene: TRBV12-3/TRBV12-4
j_gene: TRBJ2-7
abundance: -
CDR3aa: CASRREGNYEQYF
CDR3nt: TGTGCCAGCAGGAGGGAGGGTAACTACGAGCAGTACTTC

d_gene: TRBD2
v_gene: TRBV4-3
j_gene: TRBJ2-7
abundance: -
CDR3aa: CASSQGPGGLYEQYF
CDR3nt: TGCGCCAGCAGCCAAGGTCCGGGAGGCCTCTACGAGCAGTACTTC

d_gene: TRBD1
v_gene: TRBV6-1
j_gene: TRBJ1-4
abundance: once
CDR3aa: CASSDRGLGNEKLFF
CDR3nt: TGTGCCAGCAGTGACAGGGGGCTTGGTAATGAAAAACTGTTTTTT

d_gene: TRBD1
v_gene: TRBV7-2
j_gene: TRBJ1-6
abundance: -
CDR3aa: CASSSGQGGMALHF
CDR3nt: TGTGCCAGCAGCTCGGGACAGGGCGGGATGGCCCTCCACTTT

d_gene: -
v_gene: TRBV27
j_gene: TRBJ1-2
abundance: -
CDR3aa: CASSAANYGYTF
CDR3nt: TGTGCCAGCAGTGCGGCTAACTATGGCTACACCTTC

d_gene: -
v_gene: TRBV29-1
j_gene: TRBJ1-5
abundance: -
CDR3aa: CSVEGGPYQPQHF
CDR3nt: TGCAGCGTTGAAGGCGGGCCATATCAGCCCCAGCATTTT

d_gene: TRBD1
v_gene: TRBV9
j_gene: TRBJ1-2
abundance: -
CDR3aa: CASSAHDRGVYGYTF
CDR3nt: TGTGCCAGCAGCGCCCACGACAGGGGGGTCTATGGCTACACCTTC

d_gene: -
v_gene: TRBV7-2
j_gene: TRBJ2-1
abundance: -
CDR3aa: CASRGLGGRYNEQFF
CDR3nt: TGTGCCAGCAGAGGACTTGGCGGCCGCTACAATGAGCAGTTCTTC

d_gene: TRBD2
v_gene: TRBV30
j_gene: TRBJ2-7
abundance: -
CDR3aa: CAWSGSGSYSYEQYF
CDR3nt: TGTGCCTGGAGTGGTAGCGGGAGTTACTCCTACGAGCAGTACTTC

d_gene: TRBD2
v_gene: TRBV3-1/TRBV3-2
j_gene: TRBJ2-7
abundance: few
CDR3aa: CASSLGLAGDEQYF
CDR3nt: TGTGCCAGCAGCTTGGGACTAGCGGGAGACGAGCAGTACTTC

d_gene: TRBD1
v_gene: TRBV28
j_gene: TRBJ2-2
abundance: -
CDR3aa: CASSPWTGGNTGELFF
CDR3nt: TGTGCCAGCAGTCCGTGGACAGGAGGGAACACCGGGGAGCTGTTTTTT

d_gene: -
v_gene: TRBV19
j_gene: TRBJ1-5
abundance: -
CDR3aa: CASSGNRVGNQPQHF
CDR3nt: TGTGCCAGTAGTGGGAACAGGGTAGGCAATCAGCCCCAGCATTTT

d_gene: TRBD1
v_gene: TRBV27
j_gene: TRBJ1-2
abundance: -
CDR3aa: CASSADRGQGGYTF
CDR3nt: TGTGCCAGCAGTGCGGACAGGGGGCAGGGTGGCTACACCTTC

d_gene: TRBD2
v_gene: TRBV10-3
j_gene: TRBJ2-5
abundance: -
CDR3aa: CATNGGLAGQETQYF
CDR3nt: TGTGCCACAAACGGGGGACTAGCGGGACAAGAGACCCAGTACTTC

d_gene: TRBD1
v_gene: TRBV30
j_gene: TRBJ1-2
abundance: -
CDR3aa: CAWIRDRAHGYTF
CDR3nt: TGTGCCTGGATCAGAGACAGGGCCCATGGCTACACCTTC

d_gene: TRBD2
v_gene: TRBV19
j_gene: TRBJ2-3
abundance: -
CDR3aa: CASRELAADTQYF
CDR3nt: TGTGCCAGTAGGGAGCTAGCGGCAGATACGCAGTATTTT

d_gene: -
v_gene: TRBV9
j_gene: TRBJ2-1
abundance: -
CDR3aa: CASSVREAPSYNEQFF
CDR3nt: TGTGCCAGCAGCGTGAGGGAGGCCCCCTCCTACAATGAGCAGTTCTTC

d_gene: TRBD1
v_gene: TRBV7-2
j_gene: TRBJ2-1
abundance: few
CDR3aa: CASSLAPRKTGGRGNEQFF
CDR3nt: TGTGCCAGCAGCTTAGCCCCTAGGAAAACAGGGGGCAGGGGCAATGAGCAGTTCTTC

d_gene: TRBD2
v_gene: TRBV27
j_gene: TRBJ2-1
abundance: -
CDR3aa: CASIMASGRGKQFF
CDR3nt: TGTGCCAGCATAATGGCTAGCGGGAGAGGCAAGCAGTTCTTC

d_gene: -
v_gene: TRBV24-1
j_gene: TRBJ2-7
abundance: -
CDR3aa: CATSDPGTYEQYF
CDR3nt: TGTGCCACCAGTGATCCCGGGACCTACGAGCAGTACTTC

d_gene: -
v_gene: TRBV6-5
j_gene: TRBJ2-1
abundance: -
CDR3aa: CASSYSTVNEQFF
CDR3nt: TGTGCCAGCAGTTACTCGACTGTGAATGAGCAGTTCTTC

d_gene: -
v_gene: TRBV5-1
j_gene: TRBJ2-6
abundance: -
CDR3aa: CASSRTAGANVLTF
CDR3nt: TGCGCCAGCAGCCGGACAGCTGGGGCCAACGTCCTGACTTTC

d_gene: TRBD2
v_gene: TRBV12-5
j_gene: TRBJ2-1
abundance: -
CDR3aa: CASGLAGLAAYNEQFF
CDR3nt: TGTGCTAGTGGTTTGGCCGGACTAGCGGCGTACAATGAGCAGTTCTTC

d_gene: -
v_gene: TRBV6-2/TRBV6-3
j_gene: TRBJ1-1
abundance: -
CDR3aa: CASSPERSNTEAFF
CDR3nt: TGTGCCAGCAGCCCCGAGAGATCGAACACTGAAGCTTTCTTT

d_gene: -
v_gene: TRBV7-2
j_gene: TRBJ2-5
abundance: -
CDR3aa: CASSLGGGQGETQYF
CDR3nt: TGTGCCAGCAGCTTAGGGGGTGGACAAGGAGAGACCCAGTACTTC

d_gene: -
v_gene: TRBV6-5
j_gene: TRBJ1-6
abundance: -
CDR3aa: CATHDSRPNSPLHF
CDR3nt: TGTGCCACGCACGACAGCCGTCCTAATTCACCCCTCCACTTT

d_gene: TRBD1
v_gene: TRBV28
j_gene: TRBJ2-4
abundance: -
CDR3aa: CASSLQGAKNIQYF
CDR3nt: TGTGCCAGCAGCCTACAGGGGGCTAAAAACATTCAGTACTTC

d_gene: TRBD1
v_gene: TRBV12-3/TRBV12-4
j_gene: TRBJ2-7
abundance: -
CDR3aa: CASSLTGLEQYF
CDR3nt: TGTGCCAGCAGTTTGACAGGGTTAGAGCAGTACTTC

d_gene: -
v_gene: TRBV4-1
j_gene: TRBJ1-4
abundance: -
CDR3aa: CASSQTTGNEKLFF
CDR3nt: TGCGCCAGCAGCCAGACTACAGGGAATGAAAAACTGTTTTTT

d_gene: -
v_gene: TRBV28
j_gene: TRBJ1-1
abundance: -
CDR3aa: CASREVGTEAFF
CDR3nt: TGTGCCAGCAGGGAGGTCGGCACTGAAGCTTTCTTT

d_gene: TRBD1
v_gene: TRBV9
j_gene: TRBJ1-2
abundance: -
CDR3aa: CASSGRGQGQDGYTF
CDR3nt: TGTGCCAGCAGCGGCCGGGGACAGGGACAAGATGGCTACACCTTC

d_gene: -
v_gene: TRBV30
j_gene: TRBJ1-6
abundance: -
CDR3aa: CAWAYTGNSPLHF
CDR3nt: TGTGCCTGGGCTTACACAGGGAATTCACCCCTCCACTTT

d_gene: -
v_gene: TRBV7-9
j_gene: TRBJ1-4
abundance: -
CDR3aa: CASSLSRGNEKLFF
CDR3nt: TGTGCCAGCAGCTTATCCAGGGGTAATGAAAAACTGTTTTTT

d_gene: -
v_gene: TRBV5-6
j_gene: TRBJ2-7
abundance: -
CDR3aa: CASSLLQALGAYYEQYF
CDR3nt: TGTGCCAGCAGCTTGTTGCAGGCCCTGGGCGCCTACTACGAGCAGTACTTC

d_gene: -
v_gene: TRBV10-1
j_gene: TRBJ1-1
abundance: -
CDR3aa: CASSGSAGTEAFF
CDR3nt: TGCGCCAGCAGTGGGTCCGCCGGCACTGAAGCTTTCTTT

d_gene: -
v_gene: TRBV6-5
j_gene: TRBJ1-4
abundance: once
CDR3aa: CASSRDIINEKLFF
CDR3nt: TGTGCCAGCAGCCGAGACATAATCAATGAAAAACTGTTTTTT

d_gene: -
v_gene: TRBV7-2
j_gene: TRBJ1-1
abundance: -
CDR3aa: CASSPQVGFTEAFF
CDR3nt: TGTGCCAGCAGCCCCCAGGTCGGCTTTACTGAAGCTTTCTTT

d_gene: -
v_gene: TRBV3-1/TRBV3-2
j_gene: TRBJ2-7
abundance: -
CDR3aa: CASSPGGLTEQYF
CDR3nt: TGTGCCAGCAGCCCTGGGGGCTTGACCGAGCAGTACTTC

d_gene: -
v_gene: TRBV7-2
j_gene: TRBJ1-6
abundance: -
CDR3aa: CASSLSRFQSPLHF
CDR3nt: TGTGCCAGCAGCTTATCACGGTTTCAATCACCCCTCCACTTT

d_gene: -
v_gene: TRBV6-5
j_gene: TRBJ1-3
abundance: -
CDR3aa: CASSYGRGGGNTIYF
CDR3nt: TGTGCCAGCAGTTACGGGCGGGGGGGAGGAAACACCATATATTTT

d_gene: -
v_gene: TRBV30
j_gene: TRBJ2-2
abundance: -
CDR3aa: CASHAGTSLVTGELFF
CDR3nt: TGTGCTTCCCACGCCGGGACTTCCCTCGTCACCGGGGAGCTGTTTTTT

d_gene: TRBD1
v_gene: TRBV7-2
j_gene: TRBJ1-2
abundance: -
CDR3aa: CASSPQGGRNNGYTF
CDR3nt: TGTGCCAGCAGCCCGCAGGGGGGCCGGAATAATGGCTACACCTTC

d_gene: -
v_gene: TRBV18
j_gene: TRBJ2-5
abundance: -
CDR3aa: CASSPSGAGAETQYF
CDR3nt: TGTGCCAGCTCCCCCAGCGGCGCAGGGGCCGAGACCCAGTACTTC

d_gene: TRBD2
v_gene: TRBV6-4
j_gene: TRBJ2-1
abundance: few
CDR3aa: CASSESAGSYNEQFF
CDR3nt: TGTGCCAGCAGTGAGTCAGCGGGATCGTACAATGAGCAGTTCTTC

d_gene: -
v_gene: TRBV11-2
j_gene: TRBJ2-2
abundance: -
CDR3aa: CASSLVGGKRRTGELFF
CDR3nt: TGTGCCAGCAGCTTAGTCGGGGGAAAGCGAAGGACCGGGGAGCTGTTTTTT

d_gene: -
v_gene: TRBV6-2/TRBV6-3
j_gene: TRBJ2-2
abundance: -
CDR3aa: CASSWASTGELFF
CDR3nt: TGTGCCAGCAGTTGGGCCTCCACCGGGGAGCTGTTTTTT

d_gene: -
v_gene: TRBV5-6
j_gene: TRBJ1-5
abundance: few
CDR3aa: CASSPEVTGSDQPQHF
CDR3nt: TGTGCCAGCAGCCCTGAGGTAACAGGGTCGGATCAGCCCCAGCATTTT

d_gene: TRBD1
v_gene: TRBV2
j_gene: TRBJ1-5
abundance: -
CDR3aa: CASSAQTGHQPQHF
CDR3nt: TGTGCCAGCAGCGCACAGACAGGGCACCAGCCCCAGCATTTT

d_gene: TRBD2
v_gene: TRBV9
j_gene: TRBJ2-2
abundance: -
CDR3aa: CASSSRAGANTGELFF
CDR3nt: TGTGCCAGCAGCTCACGAGCGGGAGCGAACACCGGGGAGCTGTTTTTT

d_gene: -
v_gene: TRBV7-9
j_gene: TRBJ1-2
abundance: -
CDR3aa: CASSPTGGGYTF
CDR3nt: TGTGCCAGCAGCCCGACAGGAGGAGGCTACACCTTC

d_gene: TRBD2
v_gene: TRBV30
j_gene: TRBJ2-1
abundance: -
CDR3aa: CASTSLAGGYNEQFF
CDR3nt: TGTGCCTCCACCAGCCTAGCGGGAGGGTACAATGAGCAGTTCTTC

d_gene: -
v_gene: TRBV5-1
j_gene: TRBJ2-3
abundance: -
CDR3aa: CASSHRDFDTQYF
CDR3nt: TGCGCCAGCAGCCACCGGGACTTTGATACGCAGTATTTT

d_gene: -
v_gene: TRBV6-5
j_gene: TRBJ2-1
abundance: -
CDR3aa: CASSYSRGQNNEQFF
CDR3nt: TGTGCCAGCAGTTACTCGAGAGGACAGAACAATGAGCAGTTCTTC

d_gene: TRBD2
v_gene: TRBV19
j_gene: TRBJ2-6
abundance: once
CDR3aa: CATSTSGPSSGANVLTF
CDR3nt: TGTGCCACCTCGACTAGCGGGCCTAGCTCTGGGGCCAACGTCCTGACTTTC